This T cell receptor (beta chain) comes out of a study of blood T cell repertoires in COVID-19. The wider study: Whether acute or convalescent, the COVID-19 samples came from the United States, Italy and Spain. The analysed material was cDNA or gDNA that came from T cells, B-cell-depleted T cells, or PBMCs.

This table comes from immunoSEQ multiplex PCR, and its TCRdb copy is limited to in-frame clones, with some not included. The sample holds 130,000 or so clones, 80% to 85% seen once. Trimming took off 5 bases at V and 2 bases at J, with 9 bases between the two ends. The germline gives CDR1 SGHVS, CDR2 FQNEAQ. The CDR3 consists of 13 residues. This TCR came from a man aged 55-75 years with acute or convalescent COVID-19. Sequencing input: peripheral blood. The chain couples TRBV7-8 to TRBJ1-2, with D perhaps TRBD1 (5 bases). DNA of the CDR3: TGTGCCAGCAGCCGGGCAGGGAACTATGGCTACACCTTC. Protein product: CASSRAGNYGYTF.